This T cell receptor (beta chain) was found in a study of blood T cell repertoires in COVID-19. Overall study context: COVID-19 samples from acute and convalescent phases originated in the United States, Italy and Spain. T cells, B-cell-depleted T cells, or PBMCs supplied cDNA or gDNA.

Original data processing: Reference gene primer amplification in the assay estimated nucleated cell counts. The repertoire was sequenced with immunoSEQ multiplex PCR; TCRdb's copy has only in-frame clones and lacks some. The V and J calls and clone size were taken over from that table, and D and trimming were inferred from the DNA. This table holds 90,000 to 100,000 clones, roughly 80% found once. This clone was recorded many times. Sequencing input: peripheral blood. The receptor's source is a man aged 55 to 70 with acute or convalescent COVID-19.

The DNA of the CDR3 is TGTGCCATCAGTGAAAAAGCGGGCGCCGGGGAGCTGTTTTTT. Amino acid sequence: CAISEKAGAGELFF. J is TRBJ2-2 and V is TRBV10-3, with D possibly TRBD2 on 6 matching bases. The V end was cut by 3 bases, the J end by 6 bases, with 11 bases between. Germline V gene data show CDR1 as ENHRY and CDR2 as SYGVKD. This CDR3 region has 14 residues.